This TCR beta chain came from a study of cytomegalovirus exposure and HLA in healthy donors (dated by TCRdb to about 2017). Background on the whole study: An earlier analysis of under 600 of the donors reported more than 250 Gb of sequence data and 117 million unique TCR beta sequences from 190 million or so T cells. Every repertoire in the discovery cohort had been generated on one and the same sequencing platform. Five DR-DQ haplotypes were treated as single units for association and clustering because of strong linkage in the cohort. The T cell repertoires of around 670 subjects were profiled by immunosequencing and related to cytomegalovirus serostatus. A later genetic analysis took genome-wide SNP genotypes for about three fifths of the 666 donors and used that subset as a discovery cohort. Among 300 to 500 genotyped donors of the cohort, an average of approximately 240,000 unique TCR beta nucleotide sequences was sequenced per donor, of which about 20% were non-productive. The study combined high-throughput TCR immunosequencing, statistical association of individual TCRs with disease status, and machine learning to predict cytomegalovirus infection status. In an earlier analysis of 500 to 650 of the donors, high-throughput TCR beta sequencing was used to judge whether each TCR beta V gene segment behaved as functional or pseudogenic. The number of typed donors differed by locus: about 620-640 for A, B, C, DRB1 and DQB1; approximately 540 for DQA1; over 600 for DPA1; and 400 to 480 for DPB1. Around 330 gigabases of sequencing data and about 92 million unique TCR sequences made up an early release that covered 500 to 700 HLA-typed donors. A later analysis re-analyzed previously published TCR beta repertoires from approximately 670 donors and added high-resolution HLA genotyping to study TCR occurrence patterns. Along with the 666-subject first cohort, a separate validation cohort of over a hundred different subjects was used. The study aimed to test whether cataloging public T cell receptors could reveal signatures of past pathogen exposure. Class I and class II HLA loci were covered by the typing at four-digit resolution. The genetic ancestry cluster associated with self-reported Caucasian donors included over 80% of the 398 genotyped donors. Donor age, sex, ethnicity and CMV serostatus were collected together with the repertoire data. Rather than drawing on any new phenotypic data, the later analysis identified candidate immune exposures from TCR beta sequences and the way those sequences occurred across donors. Overall study outcomes, separate from this receptor: At a false discovery rate of 0.05, a later analysis linked 16,951 TCR beta sequences to specific HLA alleles. Only TCR beta chains were sequenced in this cohort, and the absence of alpha or paired-chain data limited detectable features. CMV serostatus was the only immune exposure information available for the cohort. In a later genetic analysis, a missense DCLRE1C variant was associated with V-gene and J-gene trimming of TCR beta chains, and the association was replicated in an independent cohort. According to a later analysis, most CMV-associated TCR beta chains appeared to be HLA-restricted, and the HLA associations seemed to be driven largely by CMV exposure. According to the authors, the approach could potentially be generalized to other disease states and immunological phenotypes. When HLA alleles, especially DR and DQ, strongly co-occurred, TCR associations were difficult to assign to individual alleles. Because HLA typing was missing for some donors at each locus, association tests included only the typed subset. The earlier analysis of 587 of the donors excluded 15 to 20 rarely observed V segments, including chromosome 9 orphons, because counts were too low. In a later analysis, several top co-occurrence clusters were reported to appear linked to parvovirus B19, influenza, CMV and Epstein-Barr virus. A later analysis found that TCR association rates varied across HLA loci, with DRB1 alleles showing the most associated TCRs and HLA-C alleles the fewest. A further reported finding was that TCR beta sequences accurately predicted the HLA-A and HLA-B alleles for most subjects in the first cohort. In the study, roughly 160 TCR beta chains were listed as associated with cytomegalovirus. Because the 87-base-pair reads could not distinguish some IMGT-functional V segments, including TRBV6-2 and TRBV6-3, those segments were excluded. Sequencing depth was assumed to be roughly uniform across donors in the presence/absence analyses, though that assumption may not hold. A cluster of highly shared sequence variants was judged likely to be a technical artifact of the sequencing pipeline. Most TCR sequences were seen in very few donors, while some public TCRs were found in many individuals. The classifier was reported to diagnose cytomegalovirus status with high specificity and sensitivity in both the original cohort and the validation cohort. Linkage disequilibrium might explain the correlated functional status among segregating V segments, but an unknown experimental factor could not be excluded. In vitro tests confirmed that a few of the cytomegalovirus-associated TCR beta chains recognize cytomegalovirus antigens. In a later analysis, HLA-associated TCR beta chains were found to be more clonally expanded and to have lower generation probabilities than equally common non-associated chains. Compared with the 666-donor mean, donors in an Asian-associated ancestry cluster had fewer N-insertions in productive TCRs, according to a later genetic analysis. In an earlier analysis of more than 500 of the donors, most TCR beta V segments appeared in productive rearrangements about 87% or about 30% of the time, broadly matching IMGT annotations.

This clone was seen a few times. No cognate antigen has been identified for it. Within one base of it there is no much larger clone, and no base qualities were kept. Library preparation was by the immunoSEQ multiplex PCR assay. For the multiplex PCR, a mixture combining 60 forward primers for TCR Vbeta segments and 13 reverse primers for TCR Jbeta segments was used. Amplification of the CDR3 region of rearranged TCR beta genes was performed with a multiplex PCR assay on genomic DNA. Amplified TCR beta libraries were sequenced as 87-base-pair reads on the Illumina HiSeq System. On the study's bioinformatics: A later analysis counted approximately 76 million unique TCR beta chains across the roughly 700 repertoires, and around 12 million of these chains were shared by at least two donors. A nearest-neighbor algorithm error-corrected the raw reads and collapsed the reads into unique sequences, merging closely related sequences to remove PCR and sequencing errors. To assign V, D and J gene segments, CDR3 sequences were aligned to IMGT reference sequences. Each retained sequence needed at least a six-nucleotide match to both a V gene segment and a J gene segment. A rearrangement counted as productive if the CDR3 had no stop codons and remained in frame with V and J, and every other rearrangement counted as non-productive. CDR3 was defined by IMGT convention, running from the second conserved V-encoded cysteine to the conserved J-encoded phenylalanine. The earlier analysis of some 580 of the donors excluded any sequence lacking an unambiguous match to a single V gene segment. An earlier analysis of 450 to 650 of the donors called V segments functional above 56.7% productive rearrangements and segregating when the between-donor standard deviation exceeded 5%. To diagnose cytomegalovirus status from the catalog of TCR beta chain sequences, a statistical classification framework was built. A later analysis assigned V and J genes by comparing TCR nucleotide sequences with IMGT/GENE-DB human TR gene sequences. The TCRdist pipeline was used in a later analysis to assign CDR3 sequences and most-parsimonious VDJ recombination scenarios. A later analysis defined each TCR beta chain by its CDR3 amino acid sequence plus V-gene family, and excluded reads lacking a unique V-gene family. As a way to deal with suspected cross-contamination and a sequencing artifact, a later analysis dropped approximately 570 nucleotide sequences that were highly shared and had low generation probability. A later analysis calculated a clonal expansion index for each public chain from normalized within-repertoire ranks of inferred template counts. A later analysis computed generation probabilities with a VDJ recombination model fitted to out-of-frame rearrangements, and checked the results against IGoR. In a later analysis, hypergeometric tests were used to score TCR-TCR, TCR-HLA and TCR-CMV co-occurrence, with a repertoire-size bias correction applied to TCR pairs. A later analysis estimated false discovery rates by permuting HLA or CMV assignments 20 times. In a later analysis, co-occurring TCRs were grouped with DBSCAN, and TCRdist sequence similarity was added when clustering was performed within HLA-allele-positive subsets. For co-occurrence clustering, repertoires with fewer than 30,000 or more than 120,000 public chains were excluded, along with roughly 5 repertoires with anomalous nucleotide sharing. TCRdb took over this immuneACCESS table, retaining in-frame rearrangements with V and J assigned. Such tables are incomplete; in checked studies, under half of the missing clones stem from an unresolved V gene, and the remainder is unexplained. V and J calls plus clone size are reproduced from that table; the DNA served to infer D and trimming. Within this sample are tens of thousands of clones, with under 65% of them counted one time only. Clones ranked in the top ten supply 3.5% to 4.5% of the sample.

The cohort was made up of about 670 healthy bone marrow donors. Cohort members were all nominally healthy when sampled, although unrecorded immune exposures were likely present. The donor was CMV seropositive and was included in the group of some 290 seropositive cohort members. A peripheral blood sample was provided by each donor, and peripheral blood mononuclear cells were used for TCR beta sequencing. The Qiagen DNeasy Blood Extraction Kit was used to extract genomic DNA from the blood cell samples. The CDR3 covers 13 residues, taking in both the cysteine and the phenylalanine. This entry keeps only the CDR3 DNA: 39 bases, framed from base 1. The germline V gene yields MNHNS for CDR1 and SASEGT for CDR2. The V end loses 11 bases and the J end loses 3 bases, and a stretch of 16 bases separates them.

The sequence links TRBV6-1 to TRBJ1-1, and TRBD1 may be the D gene, going by 5 matching bases. The receptor's source is a male donor in good health and CMV-seropositive. The specimen sequenced was PBMCs. The CDR3 corresponds to CAGGHTGDTEAFF. The nucleotide sequence is given as TGTGCCGGGGGTCACACGGGAGACACTGAAGCTTTCTTT.